This TCR beta chain was captured in a study of blood T cell repertoires in COVID-19. Study at large: The study drew acute and convalescent COVID-19 samples from the United States, Italy and Spain.

TCRdb's copy holds only in-frame clones and misses some; the assay was immunoSEQ multiplex PCR. The data hold more than 300,000 clones, with around 87% observed a single time. The sequence was collected from a woman aged 25-40 years with COVID-19, enrolled during active disease. The sequencing input was peripheral blood.

Written as DNA, the CDR3 is TGTGCCAGCAGTCCAATAGAGAAAACTAGCACAGATACGCAGTATTTT. Its translation: CASSPIEKTSTDTQYF. The chain combines TRBV28 with TRBJ2-3, with D hard to call. The CDR3 is 16 residues long. CDR1 is MDHEN and CDR2 is SYDVKM in the germline V gene. V lost 5 bases, J lost 0 bases, and 15 bases lay in between.